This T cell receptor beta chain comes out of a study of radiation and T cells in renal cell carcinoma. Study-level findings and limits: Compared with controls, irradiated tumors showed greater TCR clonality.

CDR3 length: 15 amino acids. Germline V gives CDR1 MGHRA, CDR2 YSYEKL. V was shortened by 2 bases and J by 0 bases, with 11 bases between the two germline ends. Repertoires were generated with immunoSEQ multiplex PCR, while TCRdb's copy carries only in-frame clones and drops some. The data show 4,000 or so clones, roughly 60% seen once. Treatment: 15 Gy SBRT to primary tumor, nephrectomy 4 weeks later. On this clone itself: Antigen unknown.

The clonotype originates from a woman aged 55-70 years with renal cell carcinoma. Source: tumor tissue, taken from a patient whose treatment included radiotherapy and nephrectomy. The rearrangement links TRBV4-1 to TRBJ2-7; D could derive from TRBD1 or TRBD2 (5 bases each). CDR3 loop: CASSQTWDLSYEQYF. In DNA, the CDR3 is TGCGCCAGCAGCCAAACGTGGGACCTCTCCTACGAGCAGTACTTC.